This T cell receptor beta chain was profiled in a study of blood T cell repertoires in COVID-19. There are 15 residues in the CDR3. V lost 1 base, J lost 3 bases, and 12 bases lay in between. CDR1 and CDR2 from the germline V gene are LNHDA and SQIVND (reference sequence). Data came from immunoSEQ multiplex PCR; TCRdb stores just in-frame clones and leaves some out. The sample carries over 200,000 clones, more than 70% recorded once. The chain joins TRBV19 to TRBJ1-1, with D maybe TRBD1 (6 bases). The receptor comes from a man between 40 and 49 years old with active or convalescent COVID-19. Sample: peripheral blood. The CDR3 sequence is CASSIGGGYYTEAFF. In DNA form, the CDR3 reads TGTGCCAGTAGTATAGGAGGGGGATATTACACTGAAGCTTTCTTT.